A selection of T cell receptor beta chains follows, all from one sample in a study of regulatory dendritic cells for organ transplantation. Clones were read by immunoSEQ multiplex PCR, and TCRdb kept only the in-frame ones, dropping some. This table has some 7,800 clones, about 70% appearing once. These TCRs are of unknown antigen specificity. Sequencing was performed on memory CD4+ T cells from blood cultured with dendritic cells. The receptors originated from a human donor in good health. Both conserved end residues are trimmed from each CDR3. Each record gives: V gene, J gene, CDR3 length, CDR3 protein.

>TRBV7-8|TRBJ2-2|17
ASSSPYGGTRKGTGELF
>TRBV9|TRBJ2-5|18
ASSVERAGGTDSPQETQY
>TRBV27|TRBJ2-2|12
ASRLLVNTGELF
>TRBV6-5|TRBJ1-1|13
ASSSGTGANTEAF
>TRBV6-6|TRBJ1-1|13
ASSSPPSEGDEAF
>TRBV11-3|TRBJ1-1|12
ASSFRHPGTEAF
>TRBV11-2|TRBJ1-2|13
ASSFTGRSDYGYT
>TRBV4-3|TRBJ2-2|17
ASSQGIRWRAENTGELF
>TRBV5-4|TRBJ2-7|12
ASSLDRGRNEQY
>TRBV2|TRBJ2-1|12
ASGRLAGFNEQF
>TRBV5-1|TRBJ2-5|11
ASSFFSQETQY
>TRBV11-2|TRBJ2-7|14
ASSRTIDAGVGEQY
>TRBV5-5|TRBJ2-7|13
ASSFRQGIPYEQY
>TRBV5-1|TRBJ2-3|14
ASSLGIPTSTDTQY
>TRBV19|TRBJ2-1|13
ASSSPGQGNNEQF
>TRBV18|TRBJ2-7|11
ASSSQVRDEQY
>TRBV5-1|TRBJ1-2|14
ASSAGTGSRDYGYT
>TRBV9|TRBJ2-3|12
ASGGGTNTDTQY
>TRBV6-5|TRBJ2-3|12
ASRMRPAPDTQY
>TRBV5-1|TRBJ2-5|15
ASSFGVTGGAGETQY
>TRBV28|TRBJ2-1|13
ASNIGGQGSNEQF
>TRBV7-2|TRBJ2-7|12
ASSLAGGSYEQY
>TRBV27|TRBJ1-3|11
ASRSVGGNTIY
>TRBV21-1|TRBJ1-5|13
ASSCGTNSNQPQH
>TRBV2|TRBJ1-5|13
ASSVQGRGNQPQH
>TRBV9|TRBJ2-5|13
ASSFSGSYQETQY
>TRBV7-8|TRBJ1-1|11
ATSPREDTEAF
>TRBV4-3|TRBJ2-2|14
ASSRSAGGVAGELF
>TRBV6-1|TRBJ1-5|13
ASRILTDSNQPQH
>TRBV2|TRBJ2-2|14
ASSVETGPNTGELF
>TRBV7-8|TRBJ1-3|15
ASSLVVQGRPGNTIY
>TRBV7-6|TRBJ2-3|13
ASSLSQGGTDTQY
>TRBV29-1|TRBJ2-2|13
SVLPGQGNTGELF
>TRBV19|TRBJ2-7|11
ASSIQGSYEQY
>TRBV5-8|TRBJ2-3|12
AISRGGNTDTQY
>TRBV25-1|TRBJ2-5|14
ASSALNGQAQETQY
>TRBV7-8|TRBJ2-7|12
ASSLESGVYEQY
>TRBV5-1|TRBJ2-7|13
ASSLGGTGSMEQY
>TRBV5-1|TRBJ2-3|14
ASSLGSGGRTDTQY
>TRBV4-1|TRBJ2-3|11
ASSQDRGRVQY
>TRBV11-3|TRBJ1-1|14
ASSFGTGGAGTEAF
>TRBV7-8|TRBJ2-7|12
ASSLEQIKREQY
>TRBV7-8|TRBJ2-7|13
ASRGLAGTSYEQY
>TRBV2|TRBJ2-7|12
ASTEGQGPYEQY
>TRBV5-1|TRBJ2-5|13
ASSLAGGRRETQY
>TRBV7-9|TRBJ1-1|12
ASSPTRDGTEAF
>TRBV4-1|TRBJ1-1|13
ASSQDSGGGTEAF
>TRBV5-6|TRBJ1-6|13
ASSSTPGENSPLH
>TRBV19|TRBJ1-2|12
ASTSGQRLYGYT
>TRBV7-2|TRBJ2-1|16
ASSARLAAGSSYNEQF
>TRBV11-2|TRBJ1-2|13
ASSLVVQGPYGYT
>TRBV7-2|TRBJ1-1|13
ASSLSARTNTEAF
>TRBV7-3|TRBJ2-7|12
ASSPDRTSYEQY